The clone carrying this T cell receptor beta chain was picked up one time. Its specificity is not known. A deep-level run was used for the assay. TCRdb keeps only in-frame clones here, not all; method: immunoSEQ multiplex PCR. The profile shows about 650,000 clones, about 95% of them singletons. This sample is drawn from a study of shared clonotypes between healthy human individuals. Study outcomes and limitations: Relative to clonotypes present in all four donors, those not shared had lower generation probabilities.

Naive CD8 isolation took CD45RO-negative cells positively selected for CCR7 and excluded terminally differentiated effector memory CD45RA+ cells. Between the trimmed V and J ends, which lost 6 bases and 1 base, there was a span of 12 bases. The CDR3 length is 14 residues. The V gene's germline CDR1 is SNHLY and CDR2 FYNNEI. The chain has TRBV2 and TRBJ2-5, with D perhaps being TRBD1 or TRBD2 (6 bases each). The sample consisted of naive CD8+ T cells sorted from blood. The TCR was taken from a woman younger than 45 in good health. Here the CDR3 DNA reads TGTGCCAGCAGACGAGGGGGGCTCCAAGAGACCCAGTACTTC. This sequence encodes CASRRGGLQETQYF.